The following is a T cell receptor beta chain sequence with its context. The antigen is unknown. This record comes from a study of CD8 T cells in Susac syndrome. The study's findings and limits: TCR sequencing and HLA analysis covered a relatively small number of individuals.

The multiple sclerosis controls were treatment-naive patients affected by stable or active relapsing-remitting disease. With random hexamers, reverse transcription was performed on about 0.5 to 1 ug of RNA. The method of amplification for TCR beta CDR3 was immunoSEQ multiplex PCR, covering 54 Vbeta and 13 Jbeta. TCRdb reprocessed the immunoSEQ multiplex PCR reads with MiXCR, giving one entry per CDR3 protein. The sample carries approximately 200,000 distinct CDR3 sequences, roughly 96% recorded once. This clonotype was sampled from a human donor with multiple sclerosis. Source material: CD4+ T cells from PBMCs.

CDR3 amino acids: CASRGVSWEQPQHF. The CDR3 DNA follows: TGTGCCAGCAGGGGAGTATCCTGGGAGCAGCCCCAGCATTTT. V is TRBV28 and J is TRBJ1-5, with no clear D. The germline V and J ends were trimmed by 6 bases and 7 bases, with 16 bases remaining between them. Germline V gene lookup returns CDR1 MDHEN and CDR2 SYDVKM. The CDR3 sequence is 14 residues long.